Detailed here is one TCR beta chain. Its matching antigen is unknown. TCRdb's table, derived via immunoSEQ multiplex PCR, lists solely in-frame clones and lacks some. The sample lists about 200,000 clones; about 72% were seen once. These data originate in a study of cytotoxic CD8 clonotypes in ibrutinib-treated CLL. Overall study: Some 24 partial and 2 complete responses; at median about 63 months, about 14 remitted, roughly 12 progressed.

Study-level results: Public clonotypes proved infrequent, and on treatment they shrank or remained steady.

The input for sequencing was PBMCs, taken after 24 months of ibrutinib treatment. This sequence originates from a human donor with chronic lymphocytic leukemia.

The CDR3 nucleotides read TGCAGCGAGGGTGAACCCTACAATGAGCAGTTCTTC. Amino acids: CSEGEPYNEQFF. The chain joins TRBV29-1 to TRBJ2-1, with unresolved D. CDR1 is SQVTM and CDR2 is ANQGSEA in the germline V gene. V was clipped by 7 bases and J by 2 bases, with 9 bases between them. The CDR3 contains 12 residues.